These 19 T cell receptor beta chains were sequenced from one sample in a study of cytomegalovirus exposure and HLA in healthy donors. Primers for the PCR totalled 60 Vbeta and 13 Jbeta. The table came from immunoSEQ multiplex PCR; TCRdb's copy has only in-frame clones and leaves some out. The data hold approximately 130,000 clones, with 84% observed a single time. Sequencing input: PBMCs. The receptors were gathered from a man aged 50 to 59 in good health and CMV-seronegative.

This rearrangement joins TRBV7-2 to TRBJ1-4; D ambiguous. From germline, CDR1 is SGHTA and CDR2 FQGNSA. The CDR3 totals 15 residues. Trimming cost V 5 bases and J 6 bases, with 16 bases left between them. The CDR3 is CASSTHGGLDEKLFF. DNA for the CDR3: TGTGCCAGCAGCACCCACGGAGGGCTGGATGAAAAACTGTTTTTT. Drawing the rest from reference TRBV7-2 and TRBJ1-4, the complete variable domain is GAGVSQSPSNKVTEKGKDVELRCDPISGHTALYWYRQSLGQGLEFLIYFQGNSAPDKSGLPSDRFSAERTGGSVSTLTIQRTQQEDSAVYLCASSTHGGLDEKLFFGSGTQLSVL.

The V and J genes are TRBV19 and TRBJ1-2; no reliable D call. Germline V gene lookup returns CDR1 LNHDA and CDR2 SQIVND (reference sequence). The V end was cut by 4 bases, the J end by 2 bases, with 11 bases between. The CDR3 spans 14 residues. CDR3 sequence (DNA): TGTGCCAGTAGTAGGACGGGGATCAACTATGGCTACACCTTC. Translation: CASSRTGINYGYTF.

The CDR3 loop is CASEKTTEGSYGYTF. CDR3 bases: TGTGCCAGTGAGAAGACCACCGAGGGAAGTTATGGCTACACCTTC. The chain uses TRBV2 and TRBJ1-2, with unresolved D. V lost 9 bases, J lost 5 bases, and 22 bases lay in between. The CDR3 length is 15 residues. Germline V gene lookup returns CDR1 SNHLY and CDR2 FYNNEI.

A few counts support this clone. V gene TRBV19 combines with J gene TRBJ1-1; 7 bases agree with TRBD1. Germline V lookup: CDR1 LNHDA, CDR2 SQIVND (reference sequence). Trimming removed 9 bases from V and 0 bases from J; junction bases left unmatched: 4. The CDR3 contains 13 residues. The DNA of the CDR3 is TGTGCCAGCACTGGACAGGTGAACACTGAAGCTTTCTTT. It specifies CASTGQVNTEAFF. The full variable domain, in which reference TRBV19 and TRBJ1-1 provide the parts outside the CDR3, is DGGITQSPKYLFRKEGQNVTLSCEQNLNHDAMYWYRQDPGQGLRLIYYSQIVNDFQKGDIAEGYSVSREKKESFPLTVTSAQKNPTAFYLCASTGQVNTEAFFGQGTRLTVV.

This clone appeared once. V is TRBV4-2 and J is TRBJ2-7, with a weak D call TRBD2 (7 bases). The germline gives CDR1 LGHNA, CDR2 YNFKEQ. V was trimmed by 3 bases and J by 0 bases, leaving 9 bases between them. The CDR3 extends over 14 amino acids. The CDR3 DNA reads TGTGCCAGCAGCCAGGGGGGGGCCTCCTACGAGCAGTACTTC. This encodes CASSQGGASYEQYF.

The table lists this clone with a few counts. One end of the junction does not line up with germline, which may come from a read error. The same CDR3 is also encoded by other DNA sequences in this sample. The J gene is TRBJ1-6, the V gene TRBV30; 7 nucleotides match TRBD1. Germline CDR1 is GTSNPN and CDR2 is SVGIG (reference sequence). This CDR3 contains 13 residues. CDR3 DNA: TGTGCCTGGGGGACAGCCAGAAATTCCCCCCTCCACTTT. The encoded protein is CAWGTARNSPLHF.

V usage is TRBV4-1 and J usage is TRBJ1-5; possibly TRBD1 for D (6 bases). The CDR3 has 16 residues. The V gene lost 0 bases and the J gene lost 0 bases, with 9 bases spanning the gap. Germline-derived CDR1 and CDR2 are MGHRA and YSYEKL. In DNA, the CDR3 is TGCGCCAGCAGCCAAGAAGCGACAGGTAGCAATCAGCCCCAGCATTTT. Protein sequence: CASSQEATGSNQPQHF.

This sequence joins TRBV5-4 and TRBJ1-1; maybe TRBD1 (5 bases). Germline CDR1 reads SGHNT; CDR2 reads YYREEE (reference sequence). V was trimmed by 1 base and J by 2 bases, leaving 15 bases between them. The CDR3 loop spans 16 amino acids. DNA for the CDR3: TGTGCCAGCAGCTTGCATATCGGGGGAGTCAACACTGAAGCTTTCTTT. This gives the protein CASSLHIGGVNTEAFF.

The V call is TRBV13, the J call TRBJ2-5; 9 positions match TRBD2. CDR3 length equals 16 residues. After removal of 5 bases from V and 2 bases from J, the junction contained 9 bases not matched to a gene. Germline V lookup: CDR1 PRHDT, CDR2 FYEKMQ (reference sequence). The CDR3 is CASSDARAGGQETQYF. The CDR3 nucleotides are TGTGCCAGCAGCGACGCGAGGGCGGGGGGGCAAGAGACCCAGTACTTC.

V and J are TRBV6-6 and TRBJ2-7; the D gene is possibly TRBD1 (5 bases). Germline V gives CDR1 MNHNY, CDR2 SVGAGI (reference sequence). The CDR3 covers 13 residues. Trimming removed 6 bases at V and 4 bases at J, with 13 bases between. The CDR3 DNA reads TGTGCCAGCAGATATCCCGACAGATACGAGCAGTACTTC. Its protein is CASRYPDRYEQYF.

DNA for the CDR3: TGTGCCAGCACCTTAGGGACAGGGTCCTACGAGCAGTACTTC. It specifies CASTLGTGSYEQYF. This sequence joins TRBV6-5 and TRBJ2-7, with 9 positions matching TRBD1. The CDR3 covers 14 residues. The ends lost 7 bases at V and 1 base at J; junction bases unmatched: 5. Germline V gene lookup returns CDR1 MNHEY and CDR2 SVGAGI.

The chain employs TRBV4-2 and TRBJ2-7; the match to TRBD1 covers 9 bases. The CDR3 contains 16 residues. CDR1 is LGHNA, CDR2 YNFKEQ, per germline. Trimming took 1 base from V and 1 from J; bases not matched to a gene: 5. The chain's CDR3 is CASSQAGQGRSYEQYF. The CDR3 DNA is TGTGCCAGCAGCCAAGCGGGACAGGGCCGTTCCTACGAGCAGTACTTC.

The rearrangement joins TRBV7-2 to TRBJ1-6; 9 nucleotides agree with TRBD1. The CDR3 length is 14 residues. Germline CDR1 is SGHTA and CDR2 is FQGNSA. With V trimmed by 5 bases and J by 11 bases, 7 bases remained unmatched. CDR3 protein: CASSPGQGRAPLHF. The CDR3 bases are TGTGCCAGCAGCCCGGGACAGGGTCGAGCACCCCTCCACTTT. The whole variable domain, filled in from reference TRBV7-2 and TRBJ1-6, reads GAGVSQSPSNKVTEKGKDVELRCDPISGHTALYWYRQSLGQGLEFLIYFQGNSAPDKSGLPSDRFSAERTGGSVSTLTIQRTQQEDSAVYLCASSPGQGRAPLHFGNGTRLTVT.

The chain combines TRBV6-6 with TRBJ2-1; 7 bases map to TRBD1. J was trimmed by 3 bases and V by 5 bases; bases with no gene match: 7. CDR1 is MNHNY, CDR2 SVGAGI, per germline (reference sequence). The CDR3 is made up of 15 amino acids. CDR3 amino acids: CASSARQGGYNEQFF. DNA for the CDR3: TGTGCCAGCAGTGCCCGACAGGGTGGCTACAATGAGCAGTTCTTC.

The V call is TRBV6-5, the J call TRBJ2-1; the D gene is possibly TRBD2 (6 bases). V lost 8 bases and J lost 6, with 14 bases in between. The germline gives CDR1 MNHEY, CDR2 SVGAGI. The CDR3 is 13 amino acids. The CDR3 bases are TGTGCCAGCGGGGAGGCGGGCGTCAATGAGCAGTTCTTC. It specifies CASGEAGVNEQFF.

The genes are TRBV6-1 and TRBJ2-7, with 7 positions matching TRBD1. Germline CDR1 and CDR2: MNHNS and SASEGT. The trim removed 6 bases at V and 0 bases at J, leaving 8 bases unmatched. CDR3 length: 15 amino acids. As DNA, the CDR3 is TGTGCCAGCAGCGTGACAGGGATTTACTCCTACGAGCAGTACTTC. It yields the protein CASSVTGIYSYEQYF.

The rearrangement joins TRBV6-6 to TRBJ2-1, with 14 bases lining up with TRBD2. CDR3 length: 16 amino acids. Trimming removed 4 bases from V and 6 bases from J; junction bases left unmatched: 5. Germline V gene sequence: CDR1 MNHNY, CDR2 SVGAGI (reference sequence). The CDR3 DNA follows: TGTGCCAGCAGTTTCAAGACTAGCGGGGGGGTCAATGAGCAGTTCTTC. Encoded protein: CASSFKTSGGVNEQFF.

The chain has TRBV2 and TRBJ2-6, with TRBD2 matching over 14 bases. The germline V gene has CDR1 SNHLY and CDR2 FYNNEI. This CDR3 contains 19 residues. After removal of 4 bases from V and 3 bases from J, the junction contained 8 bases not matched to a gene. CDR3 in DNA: TGTGCCAGCAGTGCAAACGGACTAGCGGGGGGAGGTGGGGCCAACGTCCTGACTTTC. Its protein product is CASSANGLAGGGGANVLTF.

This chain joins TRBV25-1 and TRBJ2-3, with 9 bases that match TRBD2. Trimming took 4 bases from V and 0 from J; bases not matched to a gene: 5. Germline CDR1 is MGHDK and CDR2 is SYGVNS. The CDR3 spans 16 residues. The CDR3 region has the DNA TGTGCCAGCAGTGGCCCAGCGGGGGGAAGCACAGATACGCAGTATTTT. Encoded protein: CASSGPAGGSTDTQYF.